Listed here is a single T cell receptor beta chain. Its antigen remains unidentified. The data are from a study of CD8 T cells in ankylosing spondylitis. General study points: Characteristic of ankylosing spondylitis blood, it appeared, was a TCR beta motif comprising several highly homologous variants. Significantly higher representation of disease-linked clones was reported for matched ankylosing spondylitis synovial fluid.

TCRdb independently ran MiXCR on the 5' RACE reads; one entry per CDR3 protein. The table shows about 440,000 distinct CDR3 sequences, with approximately 17% occurring only once. This CDR3 is built from 16 residues. In germline, CDR1 is MNHNS, CDR2 SASEGT. J lost 6 bases, V lost 2 bases, and 7 bases had no gene match. Material for sequencing was blood, either unsorted or a sorted T cell fraction (not recorded which). The receptor was isolated from a male donor with ankylosing spondylitis. This chain uses TRBV6-1 with TRBJ1-4; TRBD1 aligns across 9 bases. The CDR3 loop is CASSEMWDRDYEKLFF. Written as DNA, the CDR3 is TGTGCCAGCAGTGAAATGTGGGACAGGGACTATGAAAAACTGTTTTTT.